Listed below are T cell receptor beta chains from one sample, sequenced in a study of blood T cell repertoires in COVID-19. TCRdb keeps only in-frame clones here, not all; method: immunoSEQ multiplex PCR. The data contain 250,000 to 350,000 clones, about 81% of them singletons. The source material was peripheral blood. All receptors come from a human donor with COVID-19, enrolled during active disease. The donor label of this sample is uncertain. The CDR3 runs from the conserved cysteine through the conserved F or W. The order of the fields is clone size, J gene, V gene, CDR3 protein. Clone size, where shown, is once, few, many, or a class for clones that have expanded.

size: -
J: TRBJ2-6
V: TRBV9
CDR3: CASSSQGGWANVLTF

size: -
J: TRBJ2-5
V: TRBV28
CDR3: CASSSTLAGAQETQYF

size: -
J: TRBJ1-5
V: TRBV5-1
CDR3: CASRLREGRPQHF

size: -
J: TRBJ1-5
V: TRBV28
CDR3: CATLGGIASNQPQHF

size: -
J: TRBJ1-2
V: TRBV9
CDR3: CASSVGTDNYGYTF

size: -
J: TRBJ2-7
V: TRBV6-5
CDR3: CASSYTGKREQYF

size: -
J: TRBJ2-3
V: TRBV7-2
CDR3: CASSLVLAGSDTQYF

size: -
J: TRBJ2-7
V: TRBV23-1
CDR3: CASSPFWREIYEQYF

size: -
J: TRBJ2-3
V: TRBV28
CDR3: CASSLGELADTQYF

size: -
J: TRBJ2-5
V: TRBV7-9
CDR3: CASSLEVGQGYQETQYF

size: -
J: TRBJ2-1
V: TRBV19
CDR3: CASSIGPVTSGRYEQFF

size: -
J: TRBJ2-2
V: TRBV13
CDR3: CASSLVVPDRGPRTGELFF

size: -
J: TRBJ2-5
V: TRBV4-1
CDR3: CASSSQGREGVGETQYF

size: -
J: TRBJ2-1
V: TRBV7-3
CDR3: CASSLAGVTNEQFF

size: -
J: TRBJ1-6
V: TRBV7-2
CDR3: CASSLEADNSPLHF

size: -
J: TRBJ2-1
V: TRBV28
CDR3: CASMGLAGEQFF

size: once
J: TRBJ1-4
V: TRBV6-2/TRBV6-3
CDR3: CASSYARQGGEKLFF

size: -
J: TRBJ2-1
V: TRBV30
CDR3: CAWSRLLAGAHNEQFF

size: -
J: TRBJ2-5
V: TRBV29-1
CDR3: CSGSRSGRPQETQYF

size: -
J: TRBJ2-1
V: TRBV2
CDR3: CASRGASGPYNEQFF

size: -
J: TRBJ1-5
V: TRBV19
CDR3: CASSGGSNQPQHF

size: -
J: TRBJ1-2
V: TRBV7-2
CDR3: CASSLGGGDRSFYGYTF

size: -
J: TRBJ2-5
V: TRBV10-1
CDR3: CARTELQETQYF

size: once
J: TRBJ2-5
V: TRBV7-3
CDR3: CASSPSQGAGTQYF

size: -
J: TRBJ2-1
V: TRBV4-2
CDR3: CASSRGDEQFF

size: once
J: TRBJ1-2
V: TRBV28
CDR3: CASSPSPDRNRRGYTF

size: -
J: TRBJ2-1
V: TRBV7-9
CDR3: CASSPSGRYNEQFF

size: -
J: TRBJ2-2
V: TRBV5-1
CDR3: CASSLGGQGTGELFF

size: -
J: TRBJ1-2
V: TRBV6-5
CDR3: CASIAEVPFYGYTF

size: -
J: TRBJ2-7
V: TRBV30
CDR3: CAGTGGYEQYF

size: -
J: TRBJ1-5
V: TRBV28
CDR3: CASSSTGGDNQPQHF

size: -
J: TRBJ2-7
V: TRBV5-1
CDR3: CASSQTRDSGYEQYF

size: -
J: TRBJ2-1
V: TRBV30
CDR3: CAWSVRAGVWNEQFF

size: -
J: TRBJ2-1
V: TRBV10-3
CDR3: CAIEGLGRNEQFF

size: -
J: TRBJ2-2
V: TRBV24-1
CDR3: CATSKGWPNTGELFF

size: -
J: TRBJ2-7
V: TRBV3-1/TRBV3-2
CDR3: CASSQSPGQGAQQYF

size: once
J: TRBJ1-4
V: TRBV19
CDR3: CATNQGRDEKLFF

size: -
J: TRBJ1-1
V: TRBV2
CDR3: CASSKASTEAFF

size: -
J: TRBJ2-5
V: TRBV7-2
CDR3: CASSRRRGQETQYF

size: -
J: TRBJ2-1
V: TRBV11-3
CDR3: CASSQGGPAGSEQFF

size: -
J: TRBJ1-2
V: TRBV6-6
CDR3: CASTAADYGYTF

size: -
J: TRBJ2-7
V: TRBV10-3
CDR3: CATTTPGQGPGEQYF

size: -
J: TRBJ2-7
V: TRBV30
CDR3: CAWSVGPTIYEQYF

size: -
J: TRBJ1-4
V: TRBV30
CDR3: CAWSQRQGPEKLFF

size: -
J: TRBJ2-6
V: TRBV5-4
CDR3: CASSWRGQIGANVLTF

size: few
J: TRBJ1-5
V: TRBV6-5
CDR3: CASSYGLNQPQHF

size: -
J: TRBJ1-2
V: TRBV6-2/TRBV6-3
CDR3: CASSYAGRDGYTF